Listed below are T cell receptor beta chains from one sample, sequenced in a study of cytomegalovirus exposure and HLA in healthy donors. The data were produced by immunoSEQ multiplex PCR, yet TCRdb's version contains in-frame clones alone and is incomplete. The sample carries roughly 150,000 clones, about 80% recorded once. The sample comprised PBMCs. These receptor sequences come from a man aged 18 to 30 in good health and CMV-seropositive. The CDR3 runs from the conserved cysteine through the conserved F or W. Fields, in order: CDR3 length, V gene, clone size, D gene, J gene, CDR3 DNA, CDR3 protein. A D gene is named only where the DNA matches it firmly. Only some rows state a clone size, as once, few, many or a class for expanded clones.

>16|TRBV12-1|.|.|TRBJ2-2
TGTGCCAGCAGCTTTGTAGTAGCGGGAGACACCGGGGAGCTGTTTTTT
CASSFVVAGDTGELFF
>16|TRBV29-1|once|TRBD2|TRBJ2-3
TGCAGCGTTGATGGGTTAGCGGGAGAAAGCACAGATACGCAGTATTTT
CSVDGLAGESTDTQYF
>13|TRBV7-2|few|.|TRBJ1-1
TGTGCCAGCAGCTTAAGATCGGGGGGCGGAGCTTTCTTT
CASSLRSGGGAFF
>14|TRBV9|.|TRBD2|TRBJ2-7
TGTGCCAGCAGCCCAGGACTAGACTCCTACGAGCAGTACTTC
CASSPGLDSYEQYF
>16|TRBV19|.|.|TRBJ1-5
TGTGCCAGTAGTATAGATCGGGGGGGGTCCGGCCAGCCCCAGCATTTT
CASSIDRGGSGQPQHF
>15|TRBV9|.|TRBD2|TRBJ2-3
TGTGCCAGCAGCGGCACTAGCGGATACACAGATACGCAGTATTTT
CASSGTSGYTDTQYF
>15|TRBV7-9|.|.|TRBJ1-1
TGTGCCAGCAGCTCCCAACGACTCGGGAACACTGAAGCTTTCTTT
CASSSQRLGNTEAFF
>14|TRBV10-3|.|TRBD1|TRBJ1-2
TGTGCCATCAGTGGCCGGGACAGGAGCTATGGCTACACCTTC
CAISGRDRSYGYTF
>11|TRBV7-9|.|.|TRBJ2-7
TGTGCCAGCAGCTTAGGCGGCAGATTCGACTTC
CASSLGGRFDF
>16|TRBV4-1|.|.|TRBJ2-3
TGCGCCAGCAGCCACGCAACAGAATCTAGCACAGATACGCAGTATTTT
CASSHATESSTDTQYF
>15|TRBV5-1|.|TRBD1|TRBJ2-7
TGCGCCAGCAGCTTGGTGGGGACAGGTCCTCGCGAGCAGTACTTC
CASSLVGTGPREQYF
>13|TRBV19|.|.|TRBJ2-1
TGTGCCAGTAGTCACGGTACCTACAATGAGCAGTTCTTC
CASSHGTYNEQFF
>17|TRBV5-4|.|.|TRBJ2-3
TGTGCCAGCAGCTTGGCCACTGCTAGTGGGGGGGCAAATACGCAGTATTTT
CASSLATASGGANTQYF
>15|TRBV5-8|.|.|TRBJ2-7
TGTGCCAGCAGCCCTACGGTCGTATCGTCCTACGAGCAGTACTTC
CASSPTVVSSYEQYF
>15|TRBV13|.|.|TRBJ2-3
TGTGCCAGCAGCCCCGACAGCGTCAGCACAGATACGCAGTATTTT
CASSPDSVSTDTQYF
>16|TRBV28|.|TRBD1|TRBJ2-5
TGTGCCAGCAGCCCTAAAATGGGACAGGGGAAGGAGACCCAGTACTTC
CASSPKMGQGKETQYF
>13|TRBV7-9|.|.|TRBJ2-7
TGTGCCAGCAGCTCTGCTGGAGCCGACGAGCAGTACTTC
CASSSAGADEQYF
>14|TRBV11-2|.|TRBD1|TRBJ1-4
TGTGCCAGCAGCTTTCTAGGGGGCTATGAAAAACTGTTTTTT
CASSFLGGYEKLFF
>15|TRBV6-5|.|.|TRBJ2-4
TGTGCCAGCAGTTACGACTTTTCAGCCAAAAACATTCAGTACTTC
CASSYDFSAKNIQYF
>14|TRBV5-1|few|TRBD1|TRBJ1-2
TGCGCCAGCAGCATGGAGGGGGCGTCCTTTGGCTACACCTTC
CASSMEGASFGYTF
>15|TRBV7-2|.|.|TRBJ1-1
TGTGCCAGCAGCCCTCTGCGGGGCCTGAACACTGAAGCTTTCTTT
CASSPLRGLNTEAFF
>14|TRBV18|.|.|TRBJ1-1
TGTGCCAGCTCCCCACAGCGCCAGAACACTGAAGCTTTCTTT
CASSPQRQNTEAFF
>12|TRBV5-4|.|.|TRBJ2-5
TGTGCCAGCTCCGGTAGTCAAGAGACCCAGTACTTC
CASSGSQETQYF
>14|TRBV6-1|.|.|TRBJ2-1
TGTGCCAGCTCGGGTGCTTTTTCGGGGAATGAGCAGTTCTTC
CASSGAFSGNEQFF
>13|TRBV5-6|.|.|TRBJ1-1
TGTGCCGTCTCATCAGCCTCGGGCACTGAAGCTTTCTTT
CAVSSASGTEAFF
>15|TRBV2|.|.|TRBJ2-1
TGTGCCAGCTCCCGGACTAGTGGGGGGGCAAATGAGCAGTTCTTC
CASSRTSGGANEQFF
>13|TRBV19|.|TRBD1|TRBJ1-1
TGTGCCTGTACAGGGGGCATGAACACTGAAGCTTTCTTT
CACTGGMNTEAFF
>16|TRBV4-1|.|TRBD1|TRBJ1-5
TGCGCCAGCAGCCACATCTGGGGACAGGGCAATCAGCCCCAGCATTTT
CASSHIWGQGNQPQHF
>14|TRBV6-1|.|.|TRBJ1-2
TGTGCCAGCAGTGTTTCTCAGGGGAGTGTTAGCTACACCTTC
CASSVSQGSVSYTF